These T cell receptor beta chains were read from a single sample in a study of beta chain features in type 1 diabetes. Produced via immunoSEQ multiplex PCR; TCRdb's table is partial and in-frame only. This sample has roughly 350,000 clones, with 9.5% to 11% found just once. The sequenced material came from naive CD4+ T cells from blood. Source of these receptors: a woman aged 30 to 39 in good health. Each CDR3 is given with its conserved first and last residue. D genes are given only for firm matches. The size entry is marked missing in some rows and otherwise reads once, few, many or a size class.

-	-	TRBV13	TRBJ1-1	TGTGCCAGCAGTCCCGCAGGGACTACAACCGGGGCTTTCTTT	CASSPAGTTTGAFF
TRBD1	few	TRBV18	TRBJ2-5	TGTGCCAGCTCACCAGTGAGGGGGCTACCCCAAGAGACCCAGTACTTC	CASSPVRGLPQETQYF
-	few	TRBV9	TRBJ1-2	TGTGCCAGCAGCGTAGTGGCGGAGAACTATGGCTACACCTTC	CASSVVAENYGYTF
-	few	TRBV7-2	TRBJ2-4	TGTGCCAGCAGCTTAGTGCGGTTAGCCAAAAACATTCAGTACTTC	CASSLVRLAKNIQYF
TRBD1	few	TRBV15	TRBJ2-2	TGTGCCACCAGCAGAGATCGACAGGGGACCGACACCGGGGAGCTGTTTTTT	CATSRDRQGTDTGELFF
TRBD1	few	TRBV5-5	TRBJ1-5	TGTGCCAGCAGCTTGGTTACAGGGGACCAGCCCCAGCATTTT	CASSLVTGDQPQHF
-	-	TRBV9	TRBJ2-7	TGTGCCAGCAACGATCGAGGGCAAGTGGGGGAGCAGTACTTC	CASNDRGQVGEQYF
TRBD2	-	TRBV30	TRBJ2-1	TGTGCCTGGAGCACTGGAATAGCGGGAGTCAATGAGCAGTTCTTC	CAWSTGIAGVNEQFF
TRBD1	-	TRBV18	TRBJ2-5	TGTGCCAGCTCACCACCGGGACAGAGCATACAAGAGACCCAGTACTTC	CASSPPGQSIQETQYF
-	few	TRBV18	TRBJ1-3	TGTGCCAGCTCACCGACTTCAGGGGTCCCTGGAAACACCATATATTTT	CASSPTSGVPGNTIYF
-	few	TRBV30	TRBJ2-1	TGTGCCTGGAGTGTTCCGGGAGCGGACAATGAGCAGTTCTTC	CAWSVPGADNEQFF
TRBD1	-	TRBV6-5	TRBJ2-5	TGTGCCACAGGGGACAGGGGGCGTGAGACCCAGTACTTC	CATGDRGRETQYF
-	-	TRBV7-9	TRBJ1-3	TGTGCCAGCAGCTTAGACGGCAGGGGAAACACCATATATTTT	CASSLDGRGNTIYF
TRBD1	-	TRBV4-3	TRBJ2-1	TGCGCCAGCAGCCAAAGGACAGGGAGCATTGAGCAGTTCTTC	CASSQRTGSIEQFF
TRBD1	-	TRBV14	TRBJ1-4	TGTGCCAGCAGCCAAGATAGCGGGGGACAGCCTAATGAAAAACTGTTTTTT	CASSQDSGGQPNEKLFF
-	-	TRBV29-1	TRBJ2-7	TGCAGCAGCCGGGACTCTTTCTACGAGCAGTACTTC	CSSRDSFYEQYF
-	few	TRBV21-1	TRBJ2-7	TGTGCCAGCAGCAAAGATGAGGGACAGTCCTTCTCCTACGAGCAGTACTTC	CASSKDEGQSFSYEQYF
TRBD1	-	TRBV7-2	TRBJ2-1	TGTGCCAGCAGCCCAACAGGGGGCTGGTACAATGAGCAGTTCTTC	CASSPTGGWYNEQFF
TRBD2	few	TRBV7-7	TRBJ2-5	TGTGCTAGCAGCTTAGTGGGCGGGAGAGGCGAGACCCAGTACTTC	CASSLVGGRGETQYF
TRBD2	-	TRBV7-8	TRBJ2-1	TGTGCCAGCAGCCAAGTGAGCGGGAAAAGGTACAATGAGCAGTTCTTC	CASSQVSGKRYNEQFF
-	few	TRBV7-9	TRBJ1-2	TGTGCCAGCAGCTCTAAAACGAGACAGGTTAAGGGTGGTGGCTACACCTTC	CASSSKTRQVKGGGYTF
-	-	TRBV7-3	TRBJ2-4	TGTGCCAGCAGCTTAACCCCGTCCAACTTACAGTACTTC	CASSLTPSNLQYF
-	few	TRBV28	TRBJ2-3	TGTGCCAGCAACTTAGGAGGGTCTTGGGCAGATACGCAGTATTTT	CASNLGGSWADTQYF
-	-	TRBV2	TRBJ2-7	TGTGCCAGCAGCCGGGACACTGTTCCCTACGAGCAGTACTTC	CASSRDTVPYEQYF
TRBD2	-	TRBV18	TRBJ2-5	TGTGCCAGCTCACCACGGACTAGCAGTCAAGAGACCCAGTACTTC	CASSPRTSSQETQYF
-	-	TRBV30	TRBJ1-1	TGTGCCTGGGCCCAAGACTTCAACACTGAAGCTTTCTTT	CAWAQDFNTEAFF
TRBD2	few	TRBV18	TRBJ2-1	TGTGCCAGCTCACCACCGTCCGGACTAGCGGGAACAAGCGAGCAGTTCTTC	CASSPPSGLAGTSEQFF
TRBD2	few	TRBV7-9	TRBJ2-3	TGTGCCAGCAGCTCTAAGACTAGCGGGAAATCAGATACGCAGTATTTT	CASSSKTSGKSDTQYF
TRBD1	-	TRBV28	TRBJ1-1	TGTGCCAGCAGTATAGGACAGGTGGCTTTCTTT	CASSIGQVAFF
TRBD2	few	TRBV7-8	TRBJ2-3	TGTGCCAGCAGCAAAACCCCCACTAGCGGGGTAGGCGCTAGCACAGATACGCAGTATTTT	CASSKTPTSGVGASTDTQYF
TRBD1	-	TRBV28	TRBJ2-1	TGTGCCAGCAGTCGATGGGACAGGAAAGGCAGCAATGAGCAGTTCTTC	CASSRWDRKGSNEQFF
TRBD2	-	TRBV30	TRBJ2-3	TGTGCCAGAGACCAAGGACTAGCAGCAGATACGCAGTATTTT	CARDQGLAADTQYF
-	few	TRBV30	TRBJ1-5	TGTGCCTGGAGTGGACACGGTCAGCCCCAGCATTTT	CAWSGHGQPQHF
-	-	TRBV7-2	TRBJ2-7	TGTGCCAGCAGCTTAGCTTCCGGGGCCTACGAGCAGTACTTC	CASSLASGAYEQYF
-	-	TRBV28	TRBJ2-7	TGTGCCAGCACCCTCCCCTCGGGGGACGAGCAGTACTTC	CASTLPSGDEQYF
TRBD1	few	TRBV9	TRBJ2-5	TGTGCCAGCAGCGTAGGAGCTCGGGGGACAGGGGCGGGTGAGACCCAGTACTTC	CASSVGARGTGAGETQYF
-	few	TRBV19	TRBJ2-7	TGTGCCAGTAGTCCAAGGACTGGCTACGAGCAGTACTTC	CASSPRTGYEQYF
-	-	TRBV9	TRBJ1-2	TGTGCCAGCAGCGTAGACCCGGACAGCAACTATGGCTACACCTTC	CASSVDPDSNYGYTF
-	-	TRBV7-8	TRBJ1-2	TGTGCCAGCATCCTGAGTCCCACAGGCCCTAACTATGGCTACACCTTC	CASILSPTGPNYGYTF
-	few	TRBV28	TRBJ2-5	TGTGCCAGCAGTGCCCATACGGGTGCTGTGCAGACCCAGTACTTC	CASSAHTGAVQTQYF
TRBD1	few	TRBV6-5	TRBJ1-4	TGTGCCAGCAGTTACGACAGGGCCAGGGGTGAAAAACTGTTTTTT	CASSYDRARGEKLFF
-	few	TRBV5-1	TRBJ2-6	TGCGCCAGCAGCTCCTCCTCTGGGGCCAACGTCCTGACTTTC	CASSSSSGANVLTF
TRBD2	-	TRBV18	TRBJ2-1	TGTGCCAGCTCTCCGAGCGGGAGCATTGGGAATGAGCAGTTCTTC	CASSPSGSIGNEQFF
-	-	TRBV5-4	TRBJ2-5	TGTGCCAGCAGCTTGGGGCGGCAGCTAAGCCAAGAGACCCAGTACTTC	CASSLGRQLSQETQYF
TRBD2	-	TRBV27	TRBJ2-1	TGTGCCAGCAGTCTACGGCTAGCGGGAGGGCCAGAATACAATGAGCAGTTCTTC	CASSLRLAGGPEYNEQFF
TRBD2	few	TRBV7-2	TRBJ2-5	TGTGCCAGCAGTTACACCGGACTAGCGGGCTCCCAAGAGACCCAGTACTTC	CASSYTGLAGSQETQYF
-	-	TRBV18	TRBJ1-5	TGTGCCAGCTCCCCGGGTGCGGAACCGAATCAGCCCCAGCATTTT	CASSPGAEPNQPQHF
-	-	TRBV7-2	TRBJ2-6	TGTGCCAGCAGCCCAAACTCTGGGGCCAACGTCCTGACTTTC	CASSPNSGANVLTF
-	few	TRBV4-3	TRBJ2-1	TGCGCCAGCAGCCCTAGCCTGTCTAAAGTCTACAATGAGCAGTTCTTC	CASSPSLSKVYNEQFF
-	-	TRBV28	TRBJ2-1	TGTGCCAGCACTTTCGCGGCTGAGCAGTTCTTC	CASTFAAEQFF
TRBD2	-	TRBV28	TRBJ2-3	TGTGCCAGCAGTTTAAGATCAGGGAGGGCAGAACCGCAGTATTTT	CASSLRSGRAEPQYF
-	few	TRBV7-2	TRBJ2-5	TGTGCCAGCAGCTTAGGCGGCTCCGAAGAGACCCAGTACTTC	CASSLGGSEETQYF
TRBD2	few	TRBV4-3	TRBJ2-1	TGCGCCAGCAGCCAAGTTGGGACTAGGGAGGGCGTGCAGTTCTTC	CASSQVGTREGVQFF
TRBD1	few	TRBV5-6	TRBJ1-4	TGTGCCAGCAGCTCGGGGACAGGGGAAAAACTGTTTTTT	CASSSGTGEKLFF
TRBD2	-	TRBV30	TRBJ2-3	TGTGCCTGGAGGGGACTAGCGGGAGTGGCAGATACGCAGTATTTT	CAWRGLAGVADTQYF
-	-	TRBV21-1	TRBJ1-4	TGTGCCAGCGGAGGGGTTCATGAAAAACTGTTTTTT	CASGGVHEKLFF
-	few	TRBV21-1	TRBJ1-1	TGTGCCAGCAGCACGGGACAGAGGAACACTGAAGCTTTCTTT	CASSTGQRNTEAFF